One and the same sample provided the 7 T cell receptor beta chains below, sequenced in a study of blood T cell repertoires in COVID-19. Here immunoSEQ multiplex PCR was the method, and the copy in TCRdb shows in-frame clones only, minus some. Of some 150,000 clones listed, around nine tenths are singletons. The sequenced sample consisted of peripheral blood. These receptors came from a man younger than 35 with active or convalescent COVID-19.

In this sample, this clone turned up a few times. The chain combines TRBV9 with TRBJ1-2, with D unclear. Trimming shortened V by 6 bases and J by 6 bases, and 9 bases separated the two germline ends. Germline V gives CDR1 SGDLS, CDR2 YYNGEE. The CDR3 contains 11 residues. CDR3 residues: CASMSNDGYTF. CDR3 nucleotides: TGTGCCAGCATGAGTAATGATGGCTACACCTTC.

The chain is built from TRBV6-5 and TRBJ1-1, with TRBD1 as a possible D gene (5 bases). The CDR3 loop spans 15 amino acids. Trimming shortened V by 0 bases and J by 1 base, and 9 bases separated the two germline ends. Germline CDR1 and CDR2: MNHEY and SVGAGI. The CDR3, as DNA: TGTGCCAGCAGTTACTCCTTGACAGAGAACACTGAAGCTTTCTTT. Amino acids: CASSYSLTENTEAFF.

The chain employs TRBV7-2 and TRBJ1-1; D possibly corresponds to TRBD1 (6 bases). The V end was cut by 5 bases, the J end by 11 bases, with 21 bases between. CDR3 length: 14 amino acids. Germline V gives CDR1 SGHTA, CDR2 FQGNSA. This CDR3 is CASSPHREGSGAFF. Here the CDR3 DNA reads TGTGCCAGCAGCCCCCACAGGGAGGGTTCTGGGGCTTTCTTT.

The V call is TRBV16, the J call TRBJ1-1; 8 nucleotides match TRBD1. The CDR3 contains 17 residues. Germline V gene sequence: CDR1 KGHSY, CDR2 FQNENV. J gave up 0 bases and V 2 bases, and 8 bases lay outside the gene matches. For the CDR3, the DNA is TGTGCCAGCAGCCAAAACCCGACAGGGGTCATGAACACTGAAGCTTTCTTT. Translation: CASSQNPTGVMNTEAFF.

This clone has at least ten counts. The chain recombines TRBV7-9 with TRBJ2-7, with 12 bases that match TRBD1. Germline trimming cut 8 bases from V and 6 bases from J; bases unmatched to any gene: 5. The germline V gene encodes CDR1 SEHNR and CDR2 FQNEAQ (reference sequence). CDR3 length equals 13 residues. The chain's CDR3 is CASEGQGASEQYF. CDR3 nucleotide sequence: TGTGCCAGCGAGGGACAGGGGGCGAGCGAGCAGTACTTC.

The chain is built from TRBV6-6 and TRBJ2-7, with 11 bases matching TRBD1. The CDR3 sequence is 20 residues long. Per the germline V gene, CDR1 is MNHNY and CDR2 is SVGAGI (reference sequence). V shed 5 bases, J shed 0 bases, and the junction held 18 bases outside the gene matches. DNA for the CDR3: TGTGCCAGCAGTCCTAAAGGGGACAGGGGGTCTCACCCGAGCTCCTACGAGCAGTACTTC. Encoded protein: CASSPKGDRGSHPSSYEQYF.

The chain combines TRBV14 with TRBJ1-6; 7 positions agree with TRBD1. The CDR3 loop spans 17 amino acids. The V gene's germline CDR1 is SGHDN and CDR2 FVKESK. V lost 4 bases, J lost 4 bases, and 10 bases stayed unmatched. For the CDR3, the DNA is TGTGCCAGCAGCCTCCGGTCCGGGACAGCGTATAATTCACCCCTCCACTTT. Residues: CASSLRSGTAYNSPLHF.